The 3 T cell receptor beta chains below come from one sample, sequenced in a study of graft-versus-host responses after intestinal transplantation. Clones were sequenced by immunoSEQ multiplex PCR, and TCRdb holds only the in-frame ones, with some missing. The sample has 98,000 or so clones; 86% are singletons. The sample in question was PBMCs, obtained 255 days after intestinal transplant. All receptors derive from a human patient who received an intestinal transplant, so some T cells may come from the graft donor.

The genes are TRBV6-5 and TRBJ1-6, with D possibly matching TRBD1 (5 bases). CDR1 is MNHEY, CDR2 SVGAGI, per germline. The CDR3 is 14 amino acids. V was pared by 0 bases and J by 8 bases, with 8 bases between. The CDR3 protein is CASSYSTVDSPLHF. CDR3 DNA sequence: TGTGCCAGCAGTTACTCGACAGTTGATTCACCCCTCCACTTT.

V usage is TRBV4-1 and J usage is TRBJ1-5; D unclear. Germline V lookup: CDR1 MGHRA, CDR2 YSYEKL. The germline V and J ends were trimmed by 0 bases and 3 bases, with 12 bases remaining between them. The CDR3 loop spans 16 amino acids. Written as DNA, the CDR3 is TGCGCCAGCAGCCAAGAATTAGGGCAGGTCAATCAGCCCCAGCATTTT. This sequence encodes CASSQELGQVNQPQHF.

In DNA, the CDR3 is TGTGCCAGCAGCCGCATTTTGTTTAGCGGGGGGGTCCAAGAGACCCAGTACTTC. Residues: CASSRILFSGGVQETQYF. The J gene is TRBJ2-5, the V gene TRBV7-6, with TRBD2 identical over 11 bases. Looked up from germline, CDR1 is SGHVS and CDR2 is FNYEAQ. This CDR3 contains 18 residues. The J segment lost 1 base and the V segment lost 5 bases, leaving 12 bases of the junction unmatched.